This T cell receptor beta chain was recovered during a study of blood T cells in healthy people across ages. The CDR3 loop spans 13 amino acids. Trimming cost V 7 bases and J 5 bases, with 14 bases left between them. The V gene's germline CDR1 is MNHEY and CDR2 SMNVEV (reference sequence). Primed by a sample-barcoded 5' primer and a J-beta primer mix, a second PCR proceeded for 7 to 11 cycles. TCRdb used MiXCR to reprocess the 5' RACE reads, holding one entry per CDR3 protein. The data show approximately 900,000 distinct CDR3 sequences, with under 50% seen just once and about an eighth held by the top ten.

The chain employs TRBV27 and TRBJ2-5; tentatively, D is TRBD1 (6 bases). Material: blood. This TCR was sampled from a man younger than 40 in good health. The CDR3 protein is CASTQTGLETQYF. Written as DNA, the CDR3 is TGTGCCAGCACTCAAACAGGGTTGGAGACCCAGTACTTC.